These 32 T cell receptor beta chains were all obtained from the same sample, sequenced in a study of T cell responses to AZD1222 COVID-19 vaccine. Sequenced by immunoSEQ multiplex PCR; TCRdb stores in-frame clones only, minus some. The sample lists roughly 120,000 clones, around 90% seen once, with around 8.7% in the top ten. The sequencing here drew on peripheral blood, taken on day 0 of AZD1222 vaccination. These receptors originate from an adult in good health.

The chain's CDR3 is CASSYVAEQYF. The CDR3 DNA reads as TGTGCCAGCAGCTACGTAGCGGAACAGTATTTT. The V call is TRBV12-1, the J call TRBJ2-3; the D segment call TRBD2 is taken from the table without a DNA check. TRBV12-1 represents a pseudogene. The CDR3 contains 11 residues.

CDR3 sequence (DNA): TGTGCCACCAGCAGAGTTGGGGACCTCTACGAGCAGTACTTC. It yields the protein CATSRVGDLYEQYF. The chain carries TRBV15 and TRBJ2-7, with D perhaps being TRBD1 or TRBD2 (5 bases each). The CDR3 spans 14 residues. Germline V gene sequence: CDR1 LNHNV, CDR2 YYDKDF (reference sequence). V was cut by 1 base and J by 3 bases, with 10 bases left in between.

This clone was counted a single time. V is TRBV10-2 and J is TRBJ1-1; TRBD1 matches 7 bases. V shed 6 bases and J 2 bases; nucleotides not matched to a gene: 3. The CDR3 covers 13 residues. Germline V CDR1 and CDR2: WSHSY, SAAADI. CDR3 in amino acids: CASSRDSNTEAFF. In DNA form, the CDR3 reads TGCGCCAGCAGCCGGGACAGCAACACTGAAGCTTTCTTT.

The chain has TRBV11-2 and TRBJ2-5, with 9 positions matching TRBD2. The length of the CDR3 is 17 residues. V trimming: 1 base; J trimming: 1 base; junction bases outside the gene matches: 7. CDR1 is SGHAT and CDR2 is FQNNGV in the germline V gene. The CDR3 is CASSLARAGGPQETQYF. DNA of the CDR3: TGTGCCAGCAGCTTAGCCAGAGCGGGGGGCCCCCAAGAGACCCAGTACTTC.

V and J are TRBV6-5 and TRBJ1-5; 8 nucleotides match TRBD1. CDR1 and CDR2 (germline): MNHEY, SVGAGI. J was trimmed by 7 bases and V by 6 bases; bases with no gene match: 8. The CDR3 has 14 amino acids. The CDR3 DNA sequence: TGTGCCAGCAGGCAGACAGGGGAAGGGCAGCCCCAGCATTTT. Amino acid sequence: CASRQTGEGQPQHF.

The gene calls are TRBV7-3 and TRBJ1-1, with D unclear. The CDR3 spans 12 residues. Trimming removed 3 bases at V and 9 bases at J, with 11 bases between. Germline assignment: CDR1 SGHTA and CDR2 FQGTGA. The CDR3 loop reads CASSFTTSKAFF. The CDR3 nucleotides read TGTGCCAGCAGCTTCACCACGAGTAAAGCTTTCTTT.

The chain couples TRBV12-3 or TRBV12-4 to TRBJ1-4; D unresolved. The germline V and J ends were trimmed by 3 bases and 9 bases, with 11 bases remaining between them. The CDR3 runs 13 residues. CDR3 sequence: CASSLAGRKKLFF. The CDR3 bases are TGTGCCAGCAGTTTGGCCGGCAGGAAAAAACTGTTTTTT.

Worth noting for this clone: Other DNA sequences in this specimen translate into the identical CDR3. This chain links TRBV6-1 with TRBJ1-3; no clear D. V gave up 0 bases and J gave up 0 bases, with 12 bases separating them. CDR1 is MNHNS, CDR2 SASEGT, per germline. The CDR3 contains 17 residues. The CDR3 sequence is CASSEAAGVGSGNTIYF. The CDR3 bases are TGTGCCAGCAGTGAAGCGGCCGGGGTGGGCTCTGGAAACACCATATATTTT.

This clone was observed a single time. J is TRBJ1-1 and V is TRBV20-1, with 9 bases lining up with TRBD1. The length of the CDR3 is 14 residues. Germline V CDR1 and CDR2: DFQATT, SNEGSKA (reference sequence). J was trimmed by 7 bases and V by 3 bases; bases with no gene match: 9. For the CDR3, the DNA is TGCAGTGCTAGTTTGCGGGACAGGGTCAGTGAAGCTTTCTTT. Protein product: CSASLRDRVSEAFF.

The CDR3, as DNA: TGCAGCGTCCGTCCCTCTGGAAACACCATATATTTT. It yields the protein CSVRPSGNTIYF. V is TRBV29-1 and J is TRBJ1-3; D gene uncertain. V was cut by 6 bases and J by 0 bases, with 6 bases left in between. CDR1 and CDR2 (germline): SQVTM, ANQGSEA. CDR3 length equals 12 residues.

The rearrangement joins TRBV3-1 (or the pseudogene TRBV3-2) to TRBJ2-7; TRBD1 matches at 8 bases. Losses at the gene ends were 3 bases for V and 11 bases for J; bases not matched to a gene: 6. The CDR3 has 12 residues. CDR1 and CDR2 (germline): LGHDT, YNNKEL (reference sequence). This chain's CDR3 is CASSQWTGRKYF. The CDR3 nucleotides read TGTGCCAGCAGCCAGTGGACAGGGAGGAAGTACTTC.

This sequence joins TRBV6-5 and TRBJ2-7; perhaps TRBD2 as D (5 bases). Germline V lookup: CDR1 MNHEY, CDR2 SVGAGI. There are 14 residues in the CDR3. The germline V and J ends were trimmed by 6 bases and 3 bases, with 15 bases remaining between them. CDR3 amino acids: CASREGPGFYEQYF. CDR3 coding DNA: TGTGCCAGCAGAGAGGGTCCGGGGTTCTACGAGCAGTACTTC.

The V call is TRBV6-5, the J call TRBJ2-7; 11 bases fit TRBD2. V was pared by 0 bases and J by 12 bases, with 10 bases of the junction left unmatched. CDR1 is MNHEY and CDR2 is SVGAGI in the germline V gene. CDR3 length: 15 residues. DNA for the CDR3: TGTGCCAGCAGTTACTCGGGGCTAGCGGGAGGCCTGTGGTACTTC. It specifies CASSYSGLAGGLWYF.

V gene TRBV2 combines with J gene TRBJ2-2, with D perhaps matching TRBD1 (6 bases). Trimming removed 3 bases at V and 2 bases at J, with 13 bases between. This CDR3 contains 16 residues. Germline V gives CDR1 SNHLY, CDR2 FYNNEI. CDR3 residues: CASSEVGGRNTGELFF. Here the CDR3 DNA reads TGTGCCAGCAGTGAGGTTGGGGGCCGTAACACCGGGGAGCTGTTTTTT.

The chain employs TRBV19 and TRBJ1-1; no definite D call. Per germline, CDR1 LNHDA and CDR2 SQIVND (reference sequence). CDR3 length: 16 residues. V was clipped by 0 bases and J by 0 bases, with 11 bases between them. The CDR3 reads CASSIESSLMNTEAFF. CDR3 bases: TGTGCCAGTAGTATAGAGAGCAGCCTCATGAACACTGAAGCTTTCTTT.

This clone was seen a few times. The chain recombines TRBV2 with TRBJ2-1; 9 bases fit TRBD2. V shed 6 bases, J shed 6 bases, and the junction held 6 bases outside the gene matches. The CDR3 runs to 14 residues. In germline, CDR1 is SNHLY, CDR2 FYNNEI. CDR3 amino acids: CASSPVSGSNEQFF. The CDR3 DNA is TGTGCCAGCAGCCCTGTTAGCGGGAGCAATGAGCAGTTCTTC.

The chain couples TRBV30 to TRBJ2-7; unclear D gene. The germline V gene has CDR1 GTSNPN and CDR2 SVGIG (reference sequence). Trimming pared 0 bases from V and 5 bases from J, leaving 8 bases between. The CDR3 runs 12 residues. Here the CDR3 reads CAWSVRGDEQYF. CDR3 DNA: TGTGCCTGGAGTGTACGTGGGGACGAGCAGTACTTC.

The CDR3 sequence: CASSLTSPTGGTYEQYF. CDR3 DNA sequence: TGTGCCAGCAGCTTAACTTCCCCAACAGGGGGAACCTACGAGCAGTACTTC. This chain uses TRBV7-9 with TRBJ2-7; 8 bases are a match to TRBD1. The CDR3 runs 17 residues. V shed 2 bases and J 2 bases; nucleotides not matched to a gene: 11. Germline loops: CDR1 SEHNR, CDR2 FQNEAQ (reference sequence).

For this clone: A junction boundary mismatches the germline segment, possibly from a read error. The rearrangement joins TRBV7-9 to TRBJ2-3; the D gene is possibly TRBD2 (5 bases). The CDR3 runs 15 residues. The germline CDR1 and CDR2 sequences are SEHNR and FQNEAQ (reference sequence). CDR3 sequence: CASSLDGLGVGTQYF. Here the CDR3 DNA reads TGTGCCAGCAGTTTAGACGGACTGGGTGTAGGAACGCAGTATTTT.

This clone has a handful of counts. The V and J genes are TRBV7-2 and TRBJ1-1; D uncertain. V lost 5 bases to trimming and J lost 7 bases, with 14 bases between them. This CDR3 region has 13 residues. Germline V lookup: CDR1 SGHTA, CDR2 FQGNSA. The CDR3 region is CASSHDLQGEAFF. The CDR3 DNA follows: TGTGCCAGCAGCCACGATCTACAAGGTGAAGCTTTCTTT. Looking up the rest from reference TRBV7-2 and TRBJ1-1 gives the full variable domain: GAGVSQSPSNKVTEKGKDVELRCDPISGHTALYWYRQSLGQGLEFLIYFQGNSAPDKSGLPSDRFSAERTGGSVSTLTIQRTQQEDSAVYLCASSHDLQGEAFFGQGTRLTVV.

The chain is built from TRBV7-9 and TRBJ1-3; a weak D match, TRBD1 (5 bases). V was cut by 5 bases and J by 0 bases, with 11 bases left in between. This CDR3 has 15 amino acids. CDR1 is SEHNR, CDR2 FQNEAQ, per germline (reference sequence). CDR3 DNA sequence: TGTGCCAGCAGCCCATCAGGGATCTCTGGAAACACCATATATTTT. Translating it yields CASSPSGISGNTIYF.

The chain combines TRBV4-3 with TRBJ1-4, with 9 bases matching TRBD1. Germline V gene sequence: CDR1 LGHNA, CDR2 YSLEER. There are 15 residues in the CDR3. Trimming removed 4 bases from V and 8 bases from J; junction bases left unmatched: 8. CDR3 DNA: TGCGCCAGCAGCCGTACAGGGGGCGGGGGAGAAAAACTGTTTTTT. Protein product: CASSRTGGGGEKLFF.

This chain uses TRBV7-8 with TRBJ2-3; maybe TRBD2 (5 bases). This CDR3 contains 15 residues. V was cut by 5 bases and J by 2 bases, with 14 bases left in between. Looked up from germline, CDR1 is SGHVS and CDR2 is FQNEAQ. DNA for the CDR3: TGTGCCAGCAGCACACACCGGGGAAACACAGATACGCAGTATTTT. This sequence encodes CASSTHRGNTDTQYF.

The V and J genes are TRBV18 and TRBJ2-1; TRBD2 matches at 9 bases. The CDR3 is made up of 15 amino acids. Germline CDR1 and CDR2: KGHSH and LQKENI. The ends lost 3 bases at V and 4 bases at J; junction bases unmatched: 4. CDR3 sequence (DNA): TGTGCCAGCTCACCGGGGCTAGCGGGATACAATGAGCAGTTCTTC. This encodes CASSPGLAGYNEQFF.

This chain connects TRBV19 to TRBJ1-1, with a weak D call TRBD1 (5 bases). This CDR3 has 13 amino acids. V dropped 1 base and J dropped 4 bases, with 7 bases sitting between them. Germline values: CDR1 LNHDA, CDR2 SQIVND (reference sequence). The CDR3 sequence: CASSIGGSTEAFF. The DNA for the CDR3 is TGTGCCAGTAGTATAGGGGGGTCCACTGAAGCTTTCTTT.

This chain links TRBV6-5 with TRBJ2-6, with D perhaps matching TRBD2 (6 bases). Germline loops: CDR1 MNHEY, CDR2 SVGAGI. The CDR3 sequence is 15 residues long. V was pared by 4 bases and J by 4 bases, with 11 bases between. The CDR3: CASSSPGVGANVLTF. The CDR3 coding sequence is TGTGCCAGCAGTTCGCCGGGGGTCGGGGCCAACGTCCTGACTTTC.

CDR3 coding DNA: TGTGCCAGCAGCGAGCCCCGGGCAGGAGTTAACTATGGCTACACCTTC. Protein: CASSEPRAGVNYGYTF. The V gene is TRBV5-4, the J gene TRBJ1-2; D is unresolved. Germline V gives CDR1 SGHNT, CDR2 YYREEE (reference sequence). The length of the CDR3 is 16 residues. Trimming pared 4 bases from V and 1 base from J, leaving 17 bases between.

The chain carries TRBV6-2 or TRBV6-3 and TRBJ2-5; D unresolved. V was pared by 2 bases and J by 2 bases, with 15 bases between. Germline V lookup: CDR1 MNHEY, CDR2 SVGEGT. The CDR3 consists of 16 residues. The CDR3, as DNA: TGTGCCAGCAGTTACCGCCCCCAGACGCTACAAGAGACCCAGTACTTC. This encodes CASSYRPQTLQETQYF.

This chain connects TRBV3-1 (or the pseudogene TRBV3-2) to TRBJ2-2, with D perhaps TRBD1 (7 bases). Germline V gene lookup returns CDR1 LGHDT and CDR2 YNNKEL (reference sequence). CDR3 size: 16 residues. V was clipped by 4 bases and J by 0 bases, with 12 bases between them. The CDR3 reads CASSLQGGPNTGELFF. The CDR3 DNA is TGTGCCAGCAGCCTCCAGGGGGGCCCGAACACCGGGGAGCTGTTTTTT.

The chain uses TRBV6-4 and TRBJ1-5; maybe TRBD1 (6 bases). Trimming shortened V by 4 bases and J by 7 bases, and 11 bases separated the two germline ends. This CDR3 spans 13 amino acids. The V gene's germline CDR1 is MRHNA and CDR2 SNTAGT. The CDR3 spells CASSVGGEQPQHF. The CDR3 DNA is TGTGCCAGCAGTGTTGGGGGCGAGCAGCCCCAGCATTTT.

As DNA, the CDR3 is TGTGCCAGCTCACTCGGGACAGCCTACGAGCAGTACTTC. Translated: CASSLGTAYEQYF. The V gene is TRBV18, the J gene TRBJ2-7, with TRBD1 identical over 7 bases. The CDR3 has 13 amino acids. V lost 4 bases to trimming and J lost 2 bases; unmatched junction nucleotides: 2. CDR1 and CDR2 from the germline V gene are KGHSH and LQKENI.

The chain joins TRBV19 to TRBJ1-1, with D tentatively TRBD1 (5 bases). V lost 3 bases to trimming and J lost 0 bases, with 8 bases between them. This CDR3 contains 14 residues. Germline V gene sequence: CDR1 LNHDA, CDR2 SQIVND (reference sequence). The CDR3: CASSIGGLNTEAFF. The CDR3 DNA follows: TGTGCCAGTAGTATTGGGGGTCTGAACACTGAAGCTTTCTTT.